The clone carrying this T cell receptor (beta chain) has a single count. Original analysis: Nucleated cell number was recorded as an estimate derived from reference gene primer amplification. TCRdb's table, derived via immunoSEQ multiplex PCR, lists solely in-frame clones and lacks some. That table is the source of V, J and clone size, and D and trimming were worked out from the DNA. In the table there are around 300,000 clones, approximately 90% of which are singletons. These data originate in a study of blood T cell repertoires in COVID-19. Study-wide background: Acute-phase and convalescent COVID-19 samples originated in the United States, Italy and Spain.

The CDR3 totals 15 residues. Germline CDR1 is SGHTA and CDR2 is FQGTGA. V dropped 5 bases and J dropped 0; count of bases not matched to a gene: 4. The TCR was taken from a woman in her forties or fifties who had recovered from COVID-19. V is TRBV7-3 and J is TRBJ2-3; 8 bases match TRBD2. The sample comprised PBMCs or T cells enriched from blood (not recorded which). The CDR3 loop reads CASSRGGPSTDTQYF. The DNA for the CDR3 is TGTGCCAGCAGCCGGGGGGGACCTAGCACAGATACGCAGTATTTT.